This T cell receptor (beta chain) was observed in a study of cytomegalovirus exposure and HLA in healthy donors (dated by TCRdb to 2016 to 2017). For context, the study as a whole: An earlier analysis of roughly 570 of the donors reported approximately 300 Gb of sequence data and roughly 120 million unique TCR beta sequences obtained from about 179 million T cells. An early release that covered some 630 HLA-typed donors contained approximately 300 gigabases of sequencing data and tens of millions of unique TCR sequences. Of the roughly 410 genotyped donors, 81% were placed in the genetic ancestry cluster associated with self-reported Caucasian donors. The study aimed to test whether cataloging public T cell receptors could reveal signatures of past pathogen exposure. The study used immunosequencing to profile the T cell repertoires of under 700 subjects and linked those repertoires to cytomegalovirus serostatus. Besides the first cohort of 500 to 700 subjects, a separate validation cohort made up of about 120 different subjects was used. To predict cytomegalovirus infection status, the study combined high-throughput TCR immunosequencing, statistical association of individual TCRs with disease status, and machine learning. A later analysis re-examined previously published TCR beta repertoires from more than 600 donors and added high-resolution HLA genotyping to investigate patterns of TCR occurrence. The later analysis used no new phenotypic data to find candidate immune exposures, relying instead on TCR beta sequences and their occurrence across donors. An earlier analysis of around 640 of the donors used high-throughput TCR beta sequencing to judge whether each TCR beta V gene segment behaved as functional or pseudogenic. Donor age, sex, ethnicity and CMV serostatus were compiled together with the repertoire data. A later genetic analysis used genome-wide SNP genotypes for about three fifths of the 666 donors, treating that subset as a discovery cohort. All discovery cohort repertoires had been generated using a single sequencing platform. HLA typing covered class I and class II loci at four-digit resolution. The number of typed donors differed by locus: about 620-640 for A, B, C, DRB1 and DQB1; 500 to 550 for DQA1; around 580 for DPA1; and some 450 for DPB1. Roughly five DR-DQ haplotypes were treated as single units for association and clustering because of strong linkage in the cohort. Across about 370 genotyped donors of the cohort, an average of about 240,000 unique TCR beta nucleotide sequences per donor were sequenced, and around 19% of those sequences were non-productive.

Measured from the cysteine to the phenylalanine, the CDR3 is 13 residues long. The DNA shown is the 39-base CDR3, in frame from base 1. The germline V gene supplies CDR1 SGHRS and CDR2 YFSETQ. The library was produced with the immunoSEQ multiplex PCR assay. For the multiplex PCR, a mixture combining 60 forward primers for TCR Vbeta segments and 13 reverse primers for TCR Jbeta segments was used. Amplification of the CDR3 region of rearranged TCR beta genes was performed with a multiplex PCR assay on genomic DNA. Amplified TCR beta libraries were sequenced as 87-base-pair reads on the Illumina HiSeq System. From the authors' description of their analysis: A later analysis tallied roughly 80 million unique TCR beta chains across the 666 repertoires, and approximately 12 million of those chains were shared by two or more donors. Raw reads were error-corrected and collapsed into unique sequences with a nearest-neighbor algorithm that merged closely related sequences to remove PCR and sequencing errors. CDR3 sequences were aligned to IMGT reference sequences to assign V, D and J gene segments. For a sequence to be retained, a match of at least six nucleotides was required to both a V gene segment and a J gene segment. A rearrangement was called productive if the CDR3 had no stop codons and remained in frame with V and J, and every other rearrangement was called non-productive. CDR3 was defined by IMGT convention, running from the second conserved V-encoded cysteine to the conserved J-encoded phenylalanine. The earlier analysis of 587 of the donors excluded sequences that lacked an unambiguous match to a single V gene segment. In an earlier analysis of approximately 590 of the donors, V segments were called functional above 56.7% productive rearrangements and were called segregating when the between-donor standard deviation exceeded 5%. A statistical classification framework was developed to diagnose cytomegalovirus status using the catalog of TCR beta chain sequences. V and J gene assignment, in a later analysis, came from comparing TCR nucleotide sequences with IMGT/GENE-DB human TR gene sequences. Using the TCRdist pipeline, a later analysis assigned CDR3 sequences along with most-parsimonious VDJ recombination scenarios. A later analysis defined each TCR beta chain by its CDR3 amino acid sequence plus V-gene family, and excluded reads lacking a unique V-gene family. In a later analysis, several hundred highly shared, low-generation-probability nucleotide sequences were removed to address suspected cross-contamination and a sequencing artifact. A later analysis calculated a clonal expansion index for each public chain from normalized within-repertoire ranks of inferred template counts. In a later analysis, generation probabilities were computed with a VDJ recombination model fitted to out-of-frame rearrangements, and the resulting probabilities were checked against IGoR. Hypergeometric tests were used in a later analysis to score TCR-TCR, TCR-HLA and TCR-CMV co-occurrence, with a repertoire-size bias correction applied to the TCR pairs. False discovery rates were estimated in a later analysis by permuting HLA or CMV assignments 20 times. A later analysis grouped co-occurring TCRs with DBSCAN, adding TCRdist sequence similarity when clustering within HLA-allele-positive subsets. Co-occurrence clustering excluded repertoires with fewer than 30,000 or more than 120,000 public chains, plus five with anomalous nucleotide sharing. TCRdb re-hosts the immuneACCESS table, in-frame sequences only. Its copies lack some clones; in the studies checked, an unresolved V gene accounts for under half of them, and the cause for the rest is not known. V, J and clone size are taken as reported in that table, and D and trimming were inferred from the DNA itself. The table held for this sample gives 60,000 to 65,000 clones. The top ten constitute 3.6% of the sample.

Concerning this clone: Its antigen has not been determined. One junction end does not reproduce the germline sequence, and a read error may be involved.

The cohort was made up of hundreds of healthy bone marrow donors. At the time of sampling, all cohort members were nominally healthy, though unrecorded immune exposures were likely present. The donor was CMV seronegative and belonged to the group of 350 or so seronegative cohort members. A peripheral blood sample was collected from each donor, and TCR beta sequencing was performed on peripheral blood mononuclear cells. The Qiagen DNeasy Blood Extraction Kit was used to extract genomic DNA from the blood cell samples. The paper as a whole reports these results and caveats: According to a later analysis, TCR association rates differed among HLA loci, with DRB1 alleles showing the most associated TCRs and HLA-C alleles showing the fewest. Most CMV-associated TCR beta chains appeared to be HLA-restricted in a later analysis, and the HLA associations seemed to be driven largely by CMV exposure. A later analysis found that HLA-associated TCR beta chains were more clonally expanded and had lower generation probabilities than equally common non-associated chains. Compared with the approximately 710-donor mean, donors in an Asian-associated ancestry cluster had fewer N-insertions in productive TCRs, according to a later genetic analysis. A cluster of highly shared sequence variants was judged likely to represent a technical artifact of the sequencing pipeline. Strong co-occurrence of HLA alleles, especially DR and DQ, made assigning TCR associations to individual alleles difficult. A later analysis reported that several top co-occurrence clusters appeared linked to parvovirus B19, influenza, CMV and Epstein-Barr virus. The 87-base-pair reads could not distinguish some IMGT-functional V segments, including TRBV6-2 and TRBV6-3, so those segments were excluded. The only immune exposure information available for the cohort was CMV serostatus. In both the original and validation cohorts, the classifier was reported to diagnose cytomegalovirus status with high specificity and sensitivity. An association between a missense DCLRE1C variant and V-gene and J-gene trimming of TCR beta chains was found in a later genetic analysis and replicated in an independent cohort. Across donors, most TCR sequences were observed very rarely, whereas some public TCRs were present in many individuals. In an earlier analysis of roughly 500 of the donors, most TCR beta V segments appeared in productive rearrangements about 90% or about 30% of the time, broadly matching IMGT annotations. In this cohort, only TCR beta chains were sequenced, and detectable features were limited by the absence of alpha or paired-chain data. Linkage disequilibrium might explain the correlated functional status among segregating V segments, but an unknown experimental factor could not be excluded. A later analysis associated about 16,000 TCR beta sequences with specific HLA alleles at a false discovery rate of 0.05. The earlier analysis of some 540 of the donors excluded fewer than 20 rarely observed V segments, including chromosome 9 orphons, because counts were too low. Because some donors lacked HLA typing at each locus, the association tests relied only on the typed subset. The study listed 150 to 200 TCR beta chains as associated with cytomegalovirus. In vitro tests confirmed that a few of the cytomegalovirus-associated TCR beta chains recognize cytomegalovirus antigens. According to the authors, the approach could potentially be generalized to other disease states and immunological phenotypes. Roughly uniform sequencing depth across donors was assumed in presence/absence analyses, although this assumption may not hold. A further reported finding was that TCR beta sequences accurately predicted the HLA-A and HLA-B alleles for most subjects in the first cohort.

This TCR was recovered from a woman aged 18-29 years in good health and CMV-seronegative. Input material: PBMCs. The rearranged chain carries TRBV5-1 and TRBJ1-1; 7 bases in the junction line up with TRBD1. The bases read TGCGTCAGCAGGTCAGGGGGGAACACTGAAGCTTTCTTT. Translated, it reads CVSRSGGNTEAFF.